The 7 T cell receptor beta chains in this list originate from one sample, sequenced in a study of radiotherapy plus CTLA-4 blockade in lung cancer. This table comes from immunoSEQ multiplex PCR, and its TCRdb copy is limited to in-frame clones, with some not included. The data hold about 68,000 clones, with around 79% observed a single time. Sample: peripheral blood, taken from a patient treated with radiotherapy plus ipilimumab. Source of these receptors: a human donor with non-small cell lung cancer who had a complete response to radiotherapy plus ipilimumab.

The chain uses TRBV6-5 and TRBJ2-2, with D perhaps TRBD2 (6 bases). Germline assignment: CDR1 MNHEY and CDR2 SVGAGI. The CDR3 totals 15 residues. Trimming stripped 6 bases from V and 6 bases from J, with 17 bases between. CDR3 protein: CASRSGDPGAGELFF. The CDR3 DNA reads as TGTGCCAGCAGATCGGGGGACCCCGGGGCCGGGGAGCTGTTTTTT.

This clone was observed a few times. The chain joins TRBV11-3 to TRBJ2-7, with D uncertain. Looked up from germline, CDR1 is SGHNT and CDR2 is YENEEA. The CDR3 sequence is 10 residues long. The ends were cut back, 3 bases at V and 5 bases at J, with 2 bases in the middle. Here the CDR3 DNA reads TGTGCCAGCAGCTTCGACGAGCAGTACTTC. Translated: CASSFDEQYF.

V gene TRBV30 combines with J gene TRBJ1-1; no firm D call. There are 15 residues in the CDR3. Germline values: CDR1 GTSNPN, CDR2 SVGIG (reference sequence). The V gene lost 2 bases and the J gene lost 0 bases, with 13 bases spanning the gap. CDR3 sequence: CAWSRVGAMNTEAFF. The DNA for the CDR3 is TGTGCCTGGAGTAGGGTCGGAGCCATGAACACTGAAGCTTTCTTT.

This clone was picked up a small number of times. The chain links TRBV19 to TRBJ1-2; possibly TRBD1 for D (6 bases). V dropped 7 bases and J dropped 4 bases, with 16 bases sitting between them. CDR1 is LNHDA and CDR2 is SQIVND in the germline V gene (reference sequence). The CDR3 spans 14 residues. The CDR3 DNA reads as TGTGCCAGTACCGAGACAGGCATGGCCTATGGCTACACCTTC. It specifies CASTETGMAYGYTF.

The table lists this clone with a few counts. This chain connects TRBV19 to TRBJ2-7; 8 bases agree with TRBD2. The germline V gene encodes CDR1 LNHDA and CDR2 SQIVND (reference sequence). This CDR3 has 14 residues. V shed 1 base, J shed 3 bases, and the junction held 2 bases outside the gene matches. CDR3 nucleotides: TGTGCCAGTAGTATAGCGGGAGGGGACTACGAGCAGTACGTC. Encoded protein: CASSIAGGDYEQYV.

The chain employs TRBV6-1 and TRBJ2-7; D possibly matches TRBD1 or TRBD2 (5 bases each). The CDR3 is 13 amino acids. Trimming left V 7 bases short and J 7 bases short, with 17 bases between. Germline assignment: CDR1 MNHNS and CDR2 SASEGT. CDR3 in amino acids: CASKEAGPWEQYF. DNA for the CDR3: TGTGCCAGCAAGGAGGCAGGGCCCTGGGAGCAGTACTTC.

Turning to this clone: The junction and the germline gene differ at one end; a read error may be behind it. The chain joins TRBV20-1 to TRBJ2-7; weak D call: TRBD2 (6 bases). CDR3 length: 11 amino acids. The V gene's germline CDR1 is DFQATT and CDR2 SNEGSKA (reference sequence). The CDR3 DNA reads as TGCAGTGCTAGAGCGGGGGACGTTGGGGGATTC. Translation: CSARAGDVGGF.